This record looks at one T cell receptor (beta chain) sequence and its context. Its antigen is not known. The data belong to a study of cytomegalovirus exposure and HLA in healthy donors. Separate from the roughly 710-subject first cohort, the roughly 120-subject validation cohort was the one that the donors belonged to. Produced via immunoSEQ multiplex PCR; TCRdb's table is partial and in-frame only. Here the sample spans tens of thousands of clones, about nine tenths being singletons. The study's findings and limits: One later analysis, an examination of the 100 to 150 validation repertoires, found that first-cohort TCR clusters tended to co-occur in them.

CDR1 SGDLS and CDR2 YYNGEE come from the germline V gene. The junction had 7 bases not matched to a gene; V was cut back by 0 bases and J by 4 bases. CDR3 length: 17 amino acids. V is TRBV9 and J is TRBJ2-5, with 12 bases matching TRBD1. This TCR was sampled from a young man in good health and CMV-seronegative. The sequencing input was PBMCs. CDR3: CASSVDGGQGARETQYF. CDR3 DNA: TGTGCCAGCAGCGTAGATGGGGGACAGGGGGCTCGAGAGACCCAGTACTTC.